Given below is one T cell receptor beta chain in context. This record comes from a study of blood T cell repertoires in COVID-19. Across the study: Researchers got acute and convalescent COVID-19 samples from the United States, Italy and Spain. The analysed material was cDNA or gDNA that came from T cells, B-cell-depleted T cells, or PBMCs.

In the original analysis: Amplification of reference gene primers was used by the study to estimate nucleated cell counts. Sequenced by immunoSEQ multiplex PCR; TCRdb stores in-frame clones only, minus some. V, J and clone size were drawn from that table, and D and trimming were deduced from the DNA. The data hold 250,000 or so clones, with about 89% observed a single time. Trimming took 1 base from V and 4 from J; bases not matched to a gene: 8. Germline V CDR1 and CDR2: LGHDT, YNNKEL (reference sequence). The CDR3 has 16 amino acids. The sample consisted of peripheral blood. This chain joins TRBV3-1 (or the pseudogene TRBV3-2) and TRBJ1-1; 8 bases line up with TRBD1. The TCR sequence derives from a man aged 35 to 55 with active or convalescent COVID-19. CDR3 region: CASSQVFQGAVTEAFF. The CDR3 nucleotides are TGTGCCAGCAGCCAAGTTTTTCAGGGGGCGGTCACTGAAGCTTTCTTT.